The next 28 T cell receptor beta chains were all read from a single sample in a study of monozygotic twins with inflammatory bowel disease. TCRdb re-analyzed the 5' RACE reads; it lists each CDR3 protein once, without DNA. Reported are approximately 110,000 distinct CDR3 sequences; the ten largest clones contain roughly 12%. Source material: blood. The receptors derive from a human donor with ulcerative colitis or Crohn's disease, or a healthy co-twin of an affected twin (not recorded which).

The rearrangement joins TRBV7-8 to TRBJ1-4; TCRdb indicates TRBD1, and absent DNA this call remains unverified. CDR3 length: 13 amino acids. The germline V gene encodes CDR1 SGHVS and CDR2 FQNEAQ. This chain's CDR3 is CASSLGGREKLFF.

J is TRBJ2-2 and V is TRBV28. Germline CDR1 is MDHEN and CDR2 is SYDVKM. The CDR3 has 14 residues. CDR3 region: CASSSLNTAGELFF.

The chain carries TRBV10-3 and TRBJ2-7; TCRdb returns TRBD1, unconfirmable since there is no DNA. Germline-derived CDR1 and CDR2 are ENHRY and SYGVKD. The CDR3 has 16 amino acids. The chain's CDR3 is CAISELGETASYEQYF.

V and J are TRBV20-1 and TRBJ2-5. The CDR3 totals 13 residues. CDR1 is DFQATT, CDR2 SNEGSKA, per germline (reference sequence). The CDR3 spells CSASDVFQETQYF.

This rearrangement joins TRBV9 to TRBJ1-5. The germline gives CDR1 SGDLS, CDR2 YYNGEE. The CDR3 consists of 14 residues. CDR3 residues: CASNQEGSGQPQHF.

The chain combines TRBV20-1 with TRBJ2-1. CDR3 length: 13 residues. The germline gives CDR1 DFQATT, CDR2 SNEGSKA (reference sequence). The CDR3 sequence: CSARDDLYNEQFF.

The chain links TRBV27 to TRBJ2-1; TCRdb selects TRBD2, and the lack of DNA leaves this call unchecked. Germline values: CDR1 MNHEY, CDR2 SMNVEV (reference sequence). This CDR3 is built from 18 residues. This CDR3 is CASSPRTSGGGSYNEQFF.

The V gene is TRBV11-2, the J gene TRBJ2-1; TCRdb's assignment of TRBD2 cannot be checked, as there is no DNA. This CDR3 spans 16 amino acids. In germline, CDR1 is SGHAT, CDR2 FQNNGV. The CDR3 sequence is CASSLRLAGGQGEQFF.

The J gene is TRBJ2-5, the V gene TRBV7-6; TCRdb designates TRBD2, a call that cannot be tested without DNA. The CDR3 extends over 14 amino acids. Germline values: CDR1 SGHVS, CDR2 FNYEAQ. Here the CDR3 reads CASSPVAGDETQYF.

The chain joins TRBV28 to TRBJ2-5; the D gene TCRdb calls, TRBD1, cannot be checked with no DNA. Per the germline V gene, CDR1 is MDHEN and CDR2 is SYDVKM. The CDR3 runs to 15 residues. CDR3 region: CASSAAGTAQETQYF.

The V gene is TRBV12-3 or TRBV12-4, the J gene TRBJ2-7; TCRdb's D call of TRBD2 is untestable without DNA. The CDR3 totals 14 residues. The CDR3 is CASSWRTGAYEQYF.

The chain carries TRBV20-1 and TRBJ1-1; as DNA is missing, the TRBD1 call by TCRdb cannot be tested. From germline, CDR1 is DFQATT and CDR2 SNEGSKA (reference sequence). The CDR3 covers 16 residues. CDR3 amino acids: CSARDTGDGVNTEAFF.

The chain employs TRBV18 and TRBJ2-6; there is no DNA to check the TCRdb D call of TRBD1. The CDR3 runs 17 residues. Germline V lookup: CDR1 KGHSH, CDR2 LQKENI. This CDR3 reads CASSDRRKSSGANVLTF.

V is TRBV19 and J is TRBJ2-1; TCRdb's D call, TRBD2, is unchecked because there is no DNA. CDR1 is LNHDA and CDR2 is SQIVND in the germline V gene (reference sequence). The CDR3 runs 18 residues. The chain's CDR3 is CASRCPGLAGLRRNEQFF.

This chain joins TRBV9 and TRBJ2-7. The V gene's germline CDR1 is SGDLS and CDR2 YYNGEE. This CDR3 contains 13 residues. The CDR3 is CASSMAPTYEQYF.

The chain links TRBV29-1 to TRBJ1-1; TCRdb gives TRBD1 as the D gene, but with no DNA this cannot be confirmed. CDR3 length: 12 amino acids. CDR1 SQVTM and CDR2 ANQGSEA come from the germline V gene. This CDR3 is CSVAHMNTEAFF.

This chain connects TRBV4-1 to TRBJ2-3; the D gene TCRdb calls, TRBD2, cannot be checked with no DNA. CDR3 length equals 17 residues. CDR1 is MGHRA and CDR2 is YSYEKL in the germline V gene. The CDR3 loop reads CASSQGLAYSSTDTQYF.

The gene calls are TRBV20-1 and TRBJ1-1; TCRdb gives TRBD1 as the D gene, but with no DNA this cannot be confirmed. Germline CDR1 and CDR2: DFQATT and SNEGSKA (reference sequence). The CDR3 is made up of 14 amino acids. The CDR3 sequence: CSARVITLGTEAFF.

The chain carries TRBV4-1 and TRBJ1-2; TCRdb designates TRBD1, a call that cannot be tested without DNA. Looked up from germline, CDR1 is MGHRA and CDR2 is YSYEKL. This CDR3 has 18 amino acids. The chain's CDR3 is CASSRGRPGQGVSYGYTF.

The rearrangement links TRBV5-4 to TRBJ2-1. CDR1 is SGHNT and CDR2 is YYREEE in the germline V gene (reference sequence). The CDR3 is 17 residues long. CDR3 protein: CASSPAIGGGPYNEQFF. The entire variable domain, with the rest obtained from reference TRBV5-4 and TRBJ2-1, is as follows: ETGVTQSPTHLIKTRGQQVTLRCSSQSGHNTVSWYQQALGQGPQFIFQYYREEENGRGNFPPRFSGLQFPNYSSELNVNALELDDSALYLCASSPAIGGGPYNEQFFGPGTRLTVL.

The V and J genes are TRBV5-4 and TRBJ2-7; TCRdb calls TRBD2, which cannot be checked without DNA. This CDR3 is built from 14 residues. The germline V gene has CDR1 SGHNT and CDR2 YYREEE (reference sequence). The CDR3 is CASSSPGLSYEQYF. The whole variable domain, remainder taken from reference TRBV5-4 and TRBJ2-7, is ETGVTQSPTHLIKTRGQQVTLRCSSQSGHNTVSWYQQALGQGPQFIFQYYREEENGRGNFPPRFSGLQFPNYSSELNVNALELDDSALYLCASSSPGLSYEQYFGPGTRLTVT.

This chain links TRBV7-3 with TRBJ1-1; TCRdb selects TRBD1, and the lack of DNA leaves this call unchecked. CDR3 size: 13 residues. Germline V gives CDR1 SGHTA, CDR2 FQGTGA. This CDR3 reads CASSRDPNTEAFF.

The V and J genes are TRBV12-3 or TRBV12-4 and TRBJ1-5; TCRdb calls TRBD1, which cannot be checked without DNA. The CDR3 contains 15 residues. CDR3: CASSLGGGGDQPQHF.

The V gene is TRBV7-2, the J gene TRBJ2-1. Germline V gene data show CDR1 as SGHTA and CDR2 as FQGNSA. CDR3 length: 14 amino acids. Here the CDR3 reads CASSLVAGINEQFF. Filled out from reference TRBV7-2 and TRBJ2-1, the complete variable domain reads GAGVSQSPSNKVTEKGKDVELRCDPISGHTALYWYRQSLGQGLEFLIYFQGNSAPDKSGLPSDRFSAERTGGSVSTLTIQRTQQEDSAVYLCASSLVAGINEQFFGPGTRLTVL.

The rearrangement links TRBV3-1 to TRBJ2-7; TCRdb selects TRBD2, and the lack of DNA leaves this call unchecked. The CDR3 covers 14 residues. Germline lookup yields CDR1 LGHDT and CDR2 YNNKEL (reference sequence). This CDR3 is CASSQFGGGYEQYF.

The V and J genes are TRBV7-9 and TRBJ2-5. Per germline, CDR1 SEHNR and CDR2 FQNEAQ (reference sequence). The CDR3 is made up of 14 amino acids. The CDR3 sequence is CASSLIGVRETQYF.

V is TRBV7-2 and J is TRBJ2-3; TCRdb gives TRBD2 as the D gene, but with no DNA this cannot be confirmed. This CDR3 region has 13 residues. Looked up from germline, CDR1 is SGHTA and CDR2 is FQGNSA. The CDR3 protein is CASSLVPAHTQYF.

The chain uses TRBV12-3 or TRBV12-4 and TRBJ2-1; TCRdb's D call of TRBD2 is untestable without DNA. This CDR3 comprises 17 residues. The CDR3 is CASSGLAAGGWGNEQFF.